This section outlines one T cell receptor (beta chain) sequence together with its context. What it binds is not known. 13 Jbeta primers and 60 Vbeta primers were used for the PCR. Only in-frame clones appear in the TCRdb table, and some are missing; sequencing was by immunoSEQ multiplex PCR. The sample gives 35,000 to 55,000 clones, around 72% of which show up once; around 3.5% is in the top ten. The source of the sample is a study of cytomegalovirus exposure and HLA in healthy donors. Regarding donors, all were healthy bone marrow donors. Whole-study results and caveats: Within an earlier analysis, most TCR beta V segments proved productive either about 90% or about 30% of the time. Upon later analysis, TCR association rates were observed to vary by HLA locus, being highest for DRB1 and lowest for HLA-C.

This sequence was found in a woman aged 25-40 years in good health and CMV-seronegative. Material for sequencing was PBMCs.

In DNA form, the CDR3 reads TGTGCCGGTGGGGCAGCTAACTATGGCTACACCTTC. The encoded protein is CAGGAANYGYTF. The chain links TRBV6-1 to TRBJ1-2; TRBD1 is a possible D gene (5 bases). Germline V gene lookup returns CDR1 MNHNS and CDR2 SASEGT. This CDR3 has 12 amino acids. V shed 11 bases and J shed 0 bases, with 10 bases lying between them.